This T cell receptor (beta chain) was obtained from a study of blood T cell repertoires in COVID-19. The wider study: Acute and convalescent COVID-19 samples came from the United States, Italy and Spain.

In terms of age and location, participants ranged from about 18 to 90 years and lived in 24 US areas. Membership in each cohort depended on participant-reported clinical history. The method was immunoSEQ multiplex PCR; TCRdb's version includes in-frame clones alone and lacks a portion of them. The sample shows approximately 220,000 clones, under 90% of them seen only once. The sequenced sample consisted of PBMCs or T cells enriched from blood (not recorded which). This TCR derives from a woman under 40 with acute COVID-19.

The DNA for the CDR3 is TGTGCCAGCGGCTCCTACCTGACACCCACTAATGAAAAACTGTTTTTT. This gives the protein CASGSYLTPTNEKLFF. The rearrangement uses TRBV21-1 and TRBJ1-4; the listed D gene, TRBD1, was not tested against the DNA. TRBV21-1 is classified as a pseudogene. The CDR3 runs to 16 residues.